This T cell receptor (beta chain) originates from a study of regulatory T cells in long-lasting Graves disease. Through Arm-PCR of CDR3 regions and iRepertoire HTBI primers, TCR beta libraries were built. TCRdb used MiXCR to reprocess the multiplex PCR reads, holding one entry per CDR3 protein. The table includes fewer than 450,000 distinct CDR3 sequences, 15% detected once. This sample's time point: newly diagnosed GD, antithyroid drugs for less than 3 months. PBMC-extracted RNA yielded the TCR library. V was shortened by 5 bases and J by 0 bases, with 12 bases between the two germline ends. This CDR3 has 15 residues. From germline, CDR1 is SNHLY and CDR2 FYNNEI. The sample holds a few counts of this clonotype. The same data also went into a second study, on T cells in Graves' hyperthyroidism and ophthalmopathy.

The material sequenced was peripheral blood mononuclear cells (PBMCs), taken at new diagnosis, from a patient treated with antithyroid drugs. The source of this sequence is a woman aged 40 to 49 with Graves disease. The gene calls are TRBV2 and TRBJ2-3, with D hard to call. The CDR3 DNA is TGTGCCAGCAGTTCCCGTAGTCCCAGCACAGATACGCAGTATTTT. Translated, it gives CASSSRSPSTDTQYF.